The 32 T cell receptor beta chains below were found in one sample sequenced in a study of T cells in Graves' hyperthyroidism and ophthalmopathy. Amplified TCR beta CDR3 regions derived from RNA transcripts. Using the HTBI primer set, a first-round RT-PCR was run on the TCR CDR3. TCRdb reprocessed the multiplex PCR reads with MiXCR, giving one entry per CDR3 protein. The table has roughly 800,000 distinct CDR3 sequences, more than 30% seen once. The sequencing input was blood. The receptors shown here come from a man aged 18-30 years with Graves' hyperthyroidism.

This clonotype came up many times. The gene calls are TRBV15 and TRBJ1-6, with D unresolved. Germline V gene data show CDR1 as LNHNV and CDR2 as YYDKDF (reference sequence). V gave up 0 bases and J gave up 3 bases, with 9 bases separating them. This CDR3 is built from 16 residues. The CDR3 here is CATSREVGLYNSPLHF. CDR3 nucleotide sequence: TGTGCCACCAGCAGAGAGGTTGGGCTCTATAATTCACCCCTCCACTTT.

The chain is built from TRBV20-1 and TRBJ1-6, with 7 bases fitting TRBD1. This CDR3 is built from 13 residues. The junction had 5 bases not matched to a gene; V was cut back by 3 bases and J by 9 bases. In germline, CDR1 is DFQATT, CDR2 SNEGSKA (reference sequence). This CDR3 reads CSASGTGASPLHF. DNA of the CDR3: TGCAGTGCTAGCGGTACAGGGGCTTCACCCCTCCACTTT.

As for this clonotype: The conserved phenylalanine or tryptophan normally closing the CDR3 is absent here, so this likely arose from a read error. The chain carries TRBV5-1 and TRBJ1-1; perhaps TRBD1 as D (5 bases). Trimming left V 0 bases short and J 4 bases short, with 10 bases between. Per the germline V gene, CDR1 is SGHRS and CDR2 is YFSETQ. CDR3 length equals 14 residues. CDR3 loop: CASSLEGVRTEAFL. CDR3 sequence (DNA): TGCGCCAGCAGCTTGGAAGGGGTCCGCACTGAAGCTTTCCTT.

The rearrangement uses TRBV20-1 and TRBJ2-7; 7 nucleotides line up with TRBD1. The CDR3 length is 16 residues. Germline V lookup: CDR1 DFQATT, CDR2 SNEGSKA (reference sequence). The J segment lost 0 bases and the V segment lost 8 bases, leaving 16 bases of the junction unmatched. CDR3 DNA: TGCAGTTTCCAACGCCAGACAGGGCTGCCCTCCTACGAGCAGTACTTC. Protein: CSFQRQTGLPSYEQYF.

Note on this clonotype: A much larger clone sits a single nucleotide away, making a read error possible. The rearrangement uses TRBV29-1 and TRBJ2-7; 7 nucleotides line up with TRBD1. Per germline, CDR1 SQVTM and CDR2 ANQGSEA. The CDR3 length is 13 residues. Unmatched junction bases numbered 10, after V lost 6 bases and J lost 5 bases. The CDR3: CSVTTGTANEQYF. CDR3 DNA sequence: TGCAGCGTGACTACCGGGACAGCCAACGAGCAGTACTTC.

On this clonotype itself: The junction does not match germline at one end; this may be a read error. J is TRBJ1-3 and V is TRBV10-2; no reliable D call. The CDR3 totals 12 residues. Germline V gives CDR1 WSHSY, CDR2 SAAADI. CDR3 region: CAGSESESTIYF. CDR3 sequence (DNA): TGCGCCGGCAGTGAGTCGGAGAGCACCATATATTTT.

CDR3 bases: TGTGCCAGCAGCCCCTACCCCAGGGTTTCGAACGAAAAACTGTTTTTT. It yields the protein CASSPYPRVSNEKLFF. The chain combines TRBV7-2 with TRBJ1-4; possibly TRBD1 for D (5 bases). Trimming left V 5 bases short and J 8 bases short, with 21 bases between. The length of the CDR3 is 16 residues. CDR1 SGHTA and CDR2 FQGNSA come from the germline V gene.

The table lists this clonotype with many counts. The gene calls are TRBV29-1 and TRBJ2-5; possibly TRBD1 or TRBD2 for D (6 bases each). This CDR3 comprises 13 residues. V was trimmed by 2 bases and J by 2 bases, leaving 9 bases between them. The germline CDR1 and CDR2 sequences are SQVTM and ANQGSEA. CDR3 nucleotides: TGCAGCGTTGAAAAGGGGGGTCAAGAGACCCAGTACTTC. Residues: CSVEKGGQETQYF.

This clonotype was counted a few times. The chain is built from TRBV9 and TRBJ2-7, with D perhaps matching TRBD2 (6 bases). The CDR3 totals 15 residues. CDR1 is SGDLS, CDR2 YYNGEE, per germline. Trimming took off 2 bases at V and 2 bases at J, with 14 bases between the two ends. The chain's CDR3 is CASSVRFGSAYEQYF. The CDR3 coding sequence is TGTGCCAGCAGCGTTAGGTTCGGGAGCGCCTACGAGCAGTACTTC. Complete variable domain (other parts from reference TRBV9 and TRBJ2-7): DSGVTQTPKHLITATGQRVTLRCSPRSGDLSVYWYQQSLDQGLQFLIQYYNGEERAKGNILERFSAQQFPDLHSELNLSSLELGDSALYFCASSVRFGSAYEQYFGPGTRLTVT.

This clonotype has more than one count but fewer than ten. The V call is TRBV9, the J call TRBJ2-7; the match to TRBD1 covers 9 bases. Germline lookup yields CDR1 SGDLS and CDR2 YYNGEE. The CDR3 runs to 15 residues. V shed 2 bases and J 2 bases; nucleotides not matched to a gene: 5. This CDR3 is CASSVRQGGPYEQYF. The DNA of the CDR3 is TGTGCCAGCAGCGTTCGACAGGGGGGACCCTACGAGCAGTACTTC.

This clonotype was counted between two and nine times. The chain carries TRBV20-1 and TRBJ2-2, with TRBD1 matching over 11 bases. This CDR3 is 15 amino acids long. V lost 3 bases and J lost 3; bases outside the gene matches: 3. Germline values: CDR1 DFQATT, CDR2 SNEGSKA (reference sequence). CDR3 amino acids: CSARGQGVYTGELFF. The DNA of the CDR3 is TGCAGTGCTAGGGGACAGGGGGTCTACACCGGGGAGCTGTTTTTT.

This clonotype was counted a few times. The gene calls are TRBV2 and TRBJ2-7, with D perhaps assigned TRBD1 or TRBD2 (5 bases each). Germline CDR1 is SNHLY and CDR2 is FYNNEI. The CDR3 is made up of 11 amino acids. The chain's CDR3 is CPPGGAYEQYF. The CDR3 region has the DNA TGTCCCCCTGGGGGAGCCTACGAGCAGTACTTC.

This clonotype was detected many times. The gene calls are TRBV7-2 and TRBJ2-7; a weak D match, TRBD2 (6 bases). Looked up from germline, CDR1 is SGHTA and CDR2 is FQGNSA. The V gene lost 5 bases and the J gene lost 0 bases, with 14 bases spanning the gap. There are 15 residues in the CDR3. CDR3: CASSPSGLSSYEQYF. CDR3 in DNA: TGTGCCAGCAGCCCCTCGGGACTCAGCTCCTACGAGCAGTACTTC.

On this clonotype itself: Being one base from a much bigger clone, this may be a read error. The chain is built from TRBV7-2 and TRBJ2-7; D gene ambiguous. The CDR3 length is 12 residues. Germline CDR1 SGHTA, CDR2 FQGNSA. CDR3 protein: CARSFQTGEQYF. The CDR3 bases are TGTGCCCGCAGCTTTCAGACTGGCGAGCAGTACTTC.

Turning to this clonotype: At one of its ends the junction is not consistent with the germline gene, which may arise from a read error. The V and J genes are TRBV29-1 and TRBJ1-2; D unresolved. Germline V gene sequence: CDR1 SQVTM, CDR2 ANQGSEA. The CDR3 length is 13 residues. The CDR3 DNA reads as TGCAGCGTTGAGGCAGGAGCACACTATGGCCACACCTTC. This sequence encodes CSVEAGAHYGHTF.

This clonotype was detected only once. At one of its ends the junction is not consistent with the germline gene, which may arise from a read error. This rearrangement joins TRBV24-1 to TRBJ2-7; the match to TRBD1 covers 10 bases. The CDR3 runs 15 residues. Germline loops: CDR1 KGHDR, CDR2 SFDVKD. The CDR3 DNA sequence: TGTGCCACCAGTGCCGGGACAGGGGACACCGGGGAGCTGTACTTC. Its translation: CATSAGTGDTGELYF.

This clonotype came up a few times. J is TRBJ2-5 and V is TRBV19; weak D call: TRBD1 (5 bases). V shed 3 bases and J shed 0 bases, with 17 bases lying between them. The CDR3 is 17 residues long. CDR1 and CDR2 from the germline V gene are LNHDA and SQIVND (reference sequence). The CDR3 region is CASSMGQDIWYQETQYF. CDR3 nucleotides: TGTGCCAGTAGTATGGGGCAGGACATTTGGTACCAAGAGACCCAGTACTTC.

The chain combines TRBV10-2 with TRBJ2-5; 8 bases are shared with TRBD2. With V trimmed by 7 bases and J by 2 bases, 18 bases remained unmatched. This CDR3 spans 18 amino acids. CDR1 WSHSY and CDR2 SAAADI come from the germline V gene. The CDR3 reads CASTGRGFERETQETQYF. CDR3 in DNA: TGCGCCAGCACTGGCCGCGGGTTCGAGCGGGAGACTCAAGAGACCCAGTACTTC.

The count of this clonotype is one. The chain uses TRBV7-6 and TRBJ1-1; D gene unclear. Germline V gives CDR1 SGHVS, CDR2 FNYEAQ. CDR3 length equals 13 residues. Between the trimmed V and J ends, which lost 6 bases and 0 bases, there was a span of 8 bases. CDR3 sequence (DNA): TGTGCCAGCAGATCCGACGTGAACACTGAAGCTTTCTTT. Protein: CASRSDVNTEAFF.

The chain couples TRBV27 to TRBJ1-6; D gene uncertain. With 6 bases removed from V and 8 bases from J, the gap between germline ends came to 14 bases. The CDR3 consists of 14 residues. CDR1 is MNHEY, CDR2 SMNVEV, per germline (reference sequence). The CDR3: CASRPTGGYSPLHF. CDR3 sequence (DNA): TGTGCCAGCAGACCGACGGGCGGGTATTCACCCCTCCACTTT.

The rearrangement joins TRBV6-6 to TRBJ2-2, with 7 positions matching TRBD1. The CDR3 contains 17 residues. Germline CDR1 MNHNY, CDR2 SVGAGI (reference sequence). V shed 6 bases and J 1 base; nucleotides not matched to a gene: 11. The CDR3 DNA follows: TGTGCCAGCAGCCTTCCACTTCGGACAGGGAACACCGGGGAGCTGTTTTTT. Encoded protein: CASSLPLRTGNTGELFF.

V is TRBV6-5 and J is TRBJ1-5; 12 bases map to TRBD1. With 6 bases clipped from V and 4 bases from J, the junction kept 7 bases outside the gene matches. CDR1 is MNHEY and CDR2 is SVGAGI in the germline V gene. The CDR3 length is 16 residues. For the CDR3, the DNA is TGTGCCAGCAGACCGGGACAGGGGGCCCTAAATCAGCCCCAGCATTTT. Encoded protein: CASRPGQGALNQPQHF.

About this clonotype itself: Possible read error: a much larger clone is one base away. The chain combines TRBV29-1 with TRBJ2-7; 7 bases map to TRBD2. The CDR3 extends over 13 amino acids. The germline V gene encodes CDR1 SQVTM and CDR2 ANQGSEA. CDR3: CGVEPAGVREQYF. CDR3 bases: TGCGGCGTTGAACCGGCGGGGGTGAGAGAGCAGTACTTC.

This clonotype was seen a few times. V and J are TRBV6-5 and TRBJ1-6; the D gene is possibly TRBD1 (6 bases). CDR1 is MNHEY, CDR2 SVGAGI, per germline. This CDR3 spans 15 amino acids. Trimming took 0 bases from V and 6 from J, leaving 9 bases between them. The DNA for the CDR3 is TGTGCCAGCAGTTACTCGAAACAGGGTAATTCACCCCTCCACTTT. Encoded protein: CASSYSKQGNSPLHF.

This clonotype has more than one count but fewer than ten. The gene calls are TRBV5-5 and TRBJ1-1; D uncertain. Germline V gene sequence: CDR1 SGHKS, CDR2 YYEKEE (reference sequence). CDR3 length: 14 amino acids. V lost 0 bases, J lost 7 bases, and 13 bases lay in between. In nucleotides, the CDR3 is TGTGCCAGCAGCTTGGGAAGGCACATCAGTGAAGCTTTCTTT. This sequence encodes CASSLGRHISEAFF.

V is TRBV14 and J is TRBJ1-4; 7 bases align to TRBD1. Unmatched junction bases numbered 7, after V lost 1 base and J lost 8 bases. The CDR3 sequence is 15 residues long. The germline CDR1 and CDR2 sequences are SGHDN and FVKESK. The CDR3 nucleotides read TGTGCCAGCAGCCAAGCGGGTCGAGGGGGCGAAAAACTGTTTTTT. This gives the protein CASSQAGRGGEKLFF.

Notes on this clonotype: A junction boundary mismatches the germline segment, possibly from a read error. The chain couples TRBV7-3 to TRBJ1-2; 9 bases line up with TRBD1. CDR1 is SGHTA and CDR2 is FQGTGA in the germline V gene. The CDR3 is 16 amino acids. For the CDR3, the DNA is TGCGCCAGCAGCCAAGAGGGACAGGGACTATCCTATGGCTACACCTTC. Amino acids: CASSQEGQGLSYGYTF.

Ten or more counts support this clonotype. The gene calls are TRBV19 and TRBJ1-6; perhaps TRBD1 as D (5 bases). This CDR3 region has 11 residues. From germline, CDR1 is LNHDA and CDR2 SQIVND (reference sequence). V was trimmed by 5 bases and J by 10 bases, leaving 6 bases between them. DNA of the CDR3: TGTGCCAGTAGTGGGGGATCACCCCTCCACTTT. It translates to CASSGGSPLHF.

This clonotype was seen once. The chain combines TRBV20-1 with TRBJ2-7; TRBD1 aligns across 10 bases. This CDR3 is built from 14 residues. In germline, CDR1 is DFQATT, CDR2 SNEGSKA (reference sequence). Trimming removed 3 bases from V and 5 bases from J; junction bases left unmatched: 7. Here the CDR3 reads CSARPGTGADEQYF. In DNA form, the CDR3 reads TGCAGTGCTAGGCCCGGGACAGGGGCGGACGAGCAGTACTTC.

The chain is built from TRBV5-1 and TRBJ1-2, with 8 positions matching TRBD1. Looked up from germline, CDR1 is SGHRS and CDR2 is YFSETQ. The CDR3 runs 14 residues. The ends lost 4 bases at V and 5 bases at J; junction bases unmatched: 7. The DNA for the CDR3 is TGCGCCAGCAGCCTGGGGGACAGGAAGTATGGCTACACCTTC. Its translation is CASSLGDRKYGYTF.

J is TRBJ1-4 and V is TRBV7-3, with D possibly being TRBD1 (6 bases). Germline V gene lookup returns CDR1 SGHTA and CDR2 FQGTGA. This CDR3 region has 15 residues. Trimming took off 5 bases at V and 4 bases at J, with 14 bases between the two ends. The CDR3 is CASSDSGESNEKLFF. The DNA for the CDR3 is TGTGCCAGCAGCGACTCAGGGGAGAGTAATGAAAAACTGTTTTTT.

The chain links TRBV19 to TRBJ2-5; 7 bases match TRBD1. With 4 bases clipped from V and 2 bases from J, the junction kept 7 bases outside the gene matches. Looked up from germline, CDR1 is LNHDA and CDR2 is SQIVND (reference sequence). This CDR3 spans 15 amino acids. The CDR3 spells CASSTRDRLQETQYF. The CDR3 DNA reads TGTGCCAGTAGTACTCGGGACAGACTTCAAGAGACCCAGTACTTC.